The clone carrying this T cell receptor beta chain occurred many times. The missing CDR3 end, 3 residues past where the read stops, is filled in from the germline J gene. Other nucleotide sequences in the sample specify the same CDR3. This specimen belongs to a study of T cell clonality in common variable immunodeficiency. Germline values: CDR1 KGHSH, CDR2 LQKENI. Between the trimmed V and J ends, which lost 3 bases and 3 bases, there was a span of 9 bases. The CDR3 contains 13 residues. Clones were read by immunoSEQ multiplex PCR, and TCRdb kept only the in-frame ones, dropping some. The repertoire consists of about 42,000 clones, none detected only once.

This chain links TRBV18 with TRBJ2-7; a possible D gene is TRBD1 (6 bases). The origin of this receptor is a person between 18 and 70 years old in good health. The sequencing input was peripheral blood mononuclear cells. Here the CDR3 reads CASSPADSYEQYF. The DNA read from the CDR3 is TGTGCCAGCTCACCGGCGGACAGCTACGAG. Full variable domain (missing parts from reference TRBV18 and TRBJ2-7): NAGVMQNPRHLVRRRGQEARLRCSPMKGHSHVYWYRQLPEEGLKFMVYLQKENIIDESGMPKERFSAEFPKEGPSILRIQQVVRGDSAAYFCASSPADSYEQYFGPGTRLTVT.